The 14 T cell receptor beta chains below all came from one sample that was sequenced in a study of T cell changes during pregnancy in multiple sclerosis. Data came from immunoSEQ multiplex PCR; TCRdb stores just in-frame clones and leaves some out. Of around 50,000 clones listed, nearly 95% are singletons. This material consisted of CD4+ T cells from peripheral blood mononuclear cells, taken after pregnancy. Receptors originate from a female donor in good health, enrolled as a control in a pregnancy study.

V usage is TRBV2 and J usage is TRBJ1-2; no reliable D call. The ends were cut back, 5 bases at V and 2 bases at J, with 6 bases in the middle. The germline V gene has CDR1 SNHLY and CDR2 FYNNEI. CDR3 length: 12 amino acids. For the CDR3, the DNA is TGTGCCAGCAGTAACATAAACTATGGCTACACCTTC. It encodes CASSNINYGYTF.

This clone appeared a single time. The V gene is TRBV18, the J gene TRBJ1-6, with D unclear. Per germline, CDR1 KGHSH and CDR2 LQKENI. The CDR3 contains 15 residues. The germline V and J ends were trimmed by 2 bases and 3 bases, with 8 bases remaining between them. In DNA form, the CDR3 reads TGTGCCAGCTCACCAAGAACAGTCTATAATTCACCCCTCCACTTT. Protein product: CASSPRTVYNSPLHF.

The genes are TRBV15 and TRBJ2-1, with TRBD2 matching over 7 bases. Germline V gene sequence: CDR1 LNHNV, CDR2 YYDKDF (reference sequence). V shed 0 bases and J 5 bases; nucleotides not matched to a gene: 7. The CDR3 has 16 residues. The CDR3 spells CATSRDAGLGDNEQFF. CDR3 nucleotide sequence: TGTGCCACCAGCAGAGATGCTGGACTAGGCGACAATGAGCAGTTCTTC. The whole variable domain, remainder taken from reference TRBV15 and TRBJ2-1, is DAMVIQNPRYQVTQFGKPVTLSCSQTLNHNVMYWYQQKSSQAPKLLFHYYDKDFNNEADTPDNFQSRRPNTSFCFLDIRSPGLGDTAMYLCATSRDAGLGDNEQFFGPGTRLTVL.

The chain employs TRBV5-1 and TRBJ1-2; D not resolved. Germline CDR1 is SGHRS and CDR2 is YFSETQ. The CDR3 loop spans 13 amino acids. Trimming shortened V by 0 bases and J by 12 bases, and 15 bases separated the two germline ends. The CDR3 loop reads CASSLGIGEGDTF. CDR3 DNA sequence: TGCGCCAGCAGCTTGGGGATTGGTGAGGGAGACACCTTC.

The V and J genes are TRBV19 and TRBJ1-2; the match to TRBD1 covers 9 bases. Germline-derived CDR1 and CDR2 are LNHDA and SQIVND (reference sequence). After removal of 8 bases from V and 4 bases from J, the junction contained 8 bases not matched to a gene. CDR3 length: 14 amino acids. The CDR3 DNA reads TGTGCCAGTCGGGAGACAGGGGGAGGCTATGGCTACACCTTC. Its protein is CASRETGGGYGYTF.

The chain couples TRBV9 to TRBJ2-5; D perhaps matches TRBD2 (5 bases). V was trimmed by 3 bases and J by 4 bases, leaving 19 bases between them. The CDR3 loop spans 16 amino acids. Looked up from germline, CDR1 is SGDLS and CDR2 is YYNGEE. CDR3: CASSGSSSTWAETQYF. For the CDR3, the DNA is TGTGCCAGCAGCGGATCATCTAGCACTTGGGCAGAGACCCAGTACTTC.

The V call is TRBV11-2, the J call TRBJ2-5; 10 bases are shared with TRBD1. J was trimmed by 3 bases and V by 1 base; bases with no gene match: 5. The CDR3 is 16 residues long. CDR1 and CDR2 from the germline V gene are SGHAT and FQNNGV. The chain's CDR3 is CASSLGDRGGKETQYF. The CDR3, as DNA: TGTGCCAGCAGCTTAGGGGACAGGGGCGGGAAAGAGACCCAGTACTTC. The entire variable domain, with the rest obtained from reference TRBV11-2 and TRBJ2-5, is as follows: EAGVAQSPRYKIIEKRQSVAFWCNPISGHATLYWYQQILGQGPKLLIQFQNNGVVDDSQLPKDRFSAERLKGVDSTLKIQPAKLEDSAVYLCASSLGDRGGKETQYFGPGTRLLVL.

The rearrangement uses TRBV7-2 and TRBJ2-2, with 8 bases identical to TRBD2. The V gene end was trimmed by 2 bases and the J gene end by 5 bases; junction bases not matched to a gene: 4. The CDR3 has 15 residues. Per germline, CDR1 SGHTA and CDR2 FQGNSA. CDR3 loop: CASSLLAGSTGELFF. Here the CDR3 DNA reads TGTGCCAGCAGCTTATTAGCGGGGTCGACCGGGGAGCTGTTTTTT.

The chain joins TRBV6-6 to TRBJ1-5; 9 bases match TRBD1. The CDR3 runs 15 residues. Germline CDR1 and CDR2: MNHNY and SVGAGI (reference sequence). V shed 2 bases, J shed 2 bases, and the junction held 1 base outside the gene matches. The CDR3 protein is CASSYRDRGNQPQHF. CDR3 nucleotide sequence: TGTGCCAGCAGTTACCGGGACAGGGGCAATCAGCCCCAGCATTTT.

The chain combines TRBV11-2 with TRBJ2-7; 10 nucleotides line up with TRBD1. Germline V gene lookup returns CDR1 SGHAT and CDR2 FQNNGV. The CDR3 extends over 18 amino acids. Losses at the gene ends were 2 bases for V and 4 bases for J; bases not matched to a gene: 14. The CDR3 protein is CASSLRHGTGTGAYEQYF. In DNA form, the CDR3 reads TGTGCCAGCAGCTTAAGACACGGCACCGGGACAGGGGCGTACGAGCAGTACTTC.

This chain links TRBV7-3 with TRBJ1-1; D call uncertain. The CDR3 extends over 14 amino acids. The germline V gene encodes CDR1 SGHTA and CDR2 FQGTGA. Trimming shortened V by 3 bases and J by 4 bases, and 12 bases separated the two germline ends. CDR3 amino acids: CASSFDGRTTEAFF. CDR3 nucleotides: TGTGCCAGCAGCTTTGACGGGAGAACCACTGAAGCTTTCTTT.

The CDR3 region has the DNA TGTGCCAGCAGTTTGGGGCGTCGAGAGACCCAGTACTTC. It specifies CASSLGRRETQYF. V usage is TRBV28 and J usage is TRBJ2-5, with D tentatively TRBD1 (5 bases). The CDR3 covers 13 residues. Trimming left V 3 bases short and J 4 bases short, with 9 bases between. The V gene's germline CDR1 is MDHEN and CDR2 SYDVKM.

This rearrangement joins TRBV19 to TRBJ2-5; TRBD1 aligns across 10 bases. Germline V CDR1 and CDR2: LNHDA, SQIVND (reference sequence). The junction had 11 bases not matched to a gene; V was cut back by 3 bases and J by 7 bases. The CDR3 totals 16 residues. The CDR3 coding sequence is TGTGCCAGTAGTATGTTGCGGGACAGGGGAGGAGGGACCCAGTACTTC. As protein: CASSMLRDRGGGTQYF.

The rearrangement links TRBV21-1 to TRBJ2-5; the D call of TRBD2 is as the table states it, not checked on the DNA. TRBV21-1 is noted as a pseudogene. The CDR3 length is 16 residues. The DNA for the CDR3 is TGTGCCAGCAGCACGAGCCCTTCGGGGAGGCAAGAGACCCAGTACTTC. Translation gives CASSTSPSGRQETQYF.